These 17 T cell receptor beta chains came from one sample sequenced in a study of cytomegalovirus exposure and HLA in healthy donors. Primers for the PCR totalled 60 Vbeta and 13 Jbeta. Produced via immunoSEQ multiplex PCR; TCRdb's table is partial and in-frame only. The top ten clones hold about 7.3% of a sample with roughly 90,000 clones, around three quarters of them seen once. The source material was PBMCs. The source is a man aged 25 to 40 in good health and CMV-seronegative.

This clone has just a few counts. The DNA of the CDR3 is TGTGCCTGGAGTGGGAAGCGGGCTGAAAAACTGTTTTTT. Translation gives CAWSGKRAEKLFF. The chain recombines TRBV30 with TRBJ1-4; no firm D call. Germline-derived CDR1 and CDR2 are GTSNPN and SVGIG (reference sequence). This CDR3 has 13 amino acids. Trimming removed 1 base at V and 7 bases at J, with 10 bases between.

The chain couples TRBV5-1 to TRBJ1-4; no definite D call. Deletions cut 5 bases from V and 4 bases from J, with 6 bases between. The CDR3 totals 12 residues. In germline, CDR1 is SGHRS, CDR2 YFSETQ. CDR3 bases: TGCGCCAGCAGGAGAGATAATGAAAAACTGTTTTTT. Protein product: CASRRDNEKLFF.

This clone was observed once. The V and J genes are TRBV2 and TRBJ1-2; 9 bases are shared with TRBD1. This CDR3 region has 12 residues. Germline V gene data show CDR1 as SNHLY and CDR2 as FYNNEI. J was trimmed by 10 bases and V by 6 bases; bases with no gene match: 6. In nucleotides, the CDR3 is TGTGCCAGCAGGGGGACAGGGTTGGCCTACACCTTC. It codes for CASRGTGLAYTF.

The V call is TRBV28, the J call TRBJ2-7, with D perhaps matching TRBD1 (6 bases). This CDR3 contains 14 residues. V lost 2 bases and J 1 base, leaving 9 bases between the germline ends. Germline CDR1 is MDHEN and CDR2 is SYDVKM. CDR3 residues: CASSLTGLSYEQYF. DNA of the CDR3: TGTGCCAGCAGTTTAACAGGGCTATCCTACGAGCAGTACTTC.

V gene TRBV28 combines with J gene TRBJ2-5; 9 bases align to TRBD1. The CDR3 sequence is 15 residues long. Germline CDR1 and CDR2: MDHEN and SYDVKM. Trimming at V came to 4 bases and at J to 5 bases, leaving 8 bases not matched to a gene. DNA for the CDR3: TGTGCCAGCAGTTCGTCGACAGGGGGGTGGGAGACCCAGTACTTC. Translation: CASSSSTGGWETQYF. The full variable domain, completed using reference TRBV28 and TRBJ2-5, is DVKVTQSSRYLVKRTGEKVFLECVQDMDHENMFWYRQDPGLGLRLIYFSYDVKMKEKGDIPEGYSVSREKKERFSLILESASTNQTSMYLCASSSSTGGWETQYFGPGTRLLVL.

This chain uses TRBV5-5 with TRBJ2-7; a weak D match, TRBD2 (5 bases). Trimming left V 2 bases short and J 2 bases short, with 11 bases between. The CDR3 loop spans 14 amino acids. Germline loops: CDR1 SGHKS, CDR2 YYEKEE (reference sequence). CDR3 nucleotides: TGTGCCAGCAGCTTAGGACTGAAAGCCTACGAGCAGTACTTC. It translates to CASSLGLKAYEQYF.

V usage is TRBV6-5 and J usage is TRBJ2-7, with TRBD1 identical over 8 bases. In germline, CDR1 is MNHEY, CDR2 SVGAGI. The CDR3 runs 16 residues. Trimming took 0 bases from V and 5 from J; bases not matched to a gene: 9. CDR3 DNA: TGTGCCAGCAGTTACTCCAGGGGGCGATTAATTGACGAGCAGTACTTC. Translation gives CASSYSRGRLIDEQYF.

This chain links TRBV28 with TRBJ2-1; 8 nucleotides align to TRBD1. Trimming removed 3 bases from V and 7 bases from J; junction bases left unmatched: 5. This CDR3 spans 14 amino acids. Germline V gene lookup returns CDR1 MDHEN and CDR2 SYDVKM. The CDR3 reads CASSLTGVGNEQFF. Written as DNA, the CDR3 is TGTGCCAGCAGTTTGACAGGGGTAGGGAATGAGCAGTTCTTC.

The J gene is TRBJ2-1, the V gene TRBV5-1; TRBD1 matches 7 bases. This CDR3 is 14 amino acids long. Germline CDR1 SGHRS, CDR2 YFSETQ. V was clipped by 0 bases and J by 8 bases; unmatched bases: 5. The CDR3 DNA reads as TGCGCCAGCAGCTTGGGTTCAGGGGGAGATGAGCAGTTCTTC. This sequence encodes CASSLGSGGDEQFF.

This clone was seen a handful of times. This chain links TRBV28 with TRBJ1-5, with D perhaps matching TRBD1 (5 bases). Germline CDR1 reads MDHEN; CDR2 reads SYDVKM. Trimming left V 7 bases short and J 6 bases short, with 16 bases between. The CDR3 length is 14 residues. For the CDR3, the DNA is TGTGCCAGCAATCTTCAGGGTACCGTTCAGCCCCAGCATTTT. Translated: CASNLQGTVQPQHF.

V is TRBV30 and J is TRBJ2-2; no definite D call. The ends were cut back, 0 bases at V and 8 bases at J, with 13 bases in the middle. CDR1 and CDR2 from the germline V gene are GTSNPN and SVGIG (reference sequence). The CDR3 length is 14 residues. The CDR3 loop is CAWSVERRGGELFF. CDR3 nucleotides: TGTGCCTGGAGTGTAGAGAGGAGAGGTGGGGAGCTGTTTTTT.

This sequence joins TRBV5-1 and TRBJ1-1; weak D call: TRBD1 (6 bases). The CDR3 totals 13 residues. Trimming stripped 1 base from V and 5 bases from J, with 9 bases between. Germline CDR1 SGHRS, CDR2 YFSETQ. The CDR3 sequence: CASSLTGFTEAFF. For the CDR3, the DNA is TGCGCCAGCAGCTTGACAGGGTTTACTGAAGCTTTCTTT. Using reference TRBV5-1 and TRBJ1-1 for the parts outside the CDR3, the full variable domain is KAGVTQTPRYLIKTRGQQVTLSCSPISGHRSVSWYQQTPGQGLQFLFEYFSETQRNKGNFPGRFSGRQFSNSRSEMNVSTLELGDSALYLCASSLTGFTEAFFGQGTRLTVV.

The chain combines TRBV21-1 with TRBJ1-2; the DNA was not compared with TRBD1, the D call given in the table. TRBV21-1 is noted as a pseudogene. The CDR3 contains 15 residues. The CDR3 reads CASSKRTDLNYGYTF. CDR3 DNA sequence: TGTGCCAGCAGCAAGCGGACAGACCTTAACTATGGCTACACCTTC.

The rearrangement joins TRBV7-2 to TRBJ1-2; 9 nucleotides align to TRBD1. Germline V lookup: CDR1 SGHTA, CDR2 FQGNSA. Trimming removed 5 bases from V and 4 bases from J; junction bases left unmatched: 5. This CDR3 spans 14 amino acids. CDR3: CASSKQGAGYGYTF. The CDR3 DNA reads as TGTGCCAGCAGCAAACAGGGGGCGGGCTATGGCTACACCTTC.

This clone occurred a few times. The chain combines TRBV6-4 with TRBJ2-3; the match to TRBD2 covers 11 bases. Losses at the gene ends were 3 bases for V and 4 bases for J; bases not matched to a gene: 0. From germline, CDR1 is MRHNA and CDR2 SNTAGT. The CDR3 consists of 14 residues. Here the CDR3 DNA reads TGTGCCAGCAGTGAACTAGCGGGAGCAGATACGCAGTATTTT. Translated, it gives CASSELAGADTQYF.

CDR3 DNA: TGTGCCAGCAGTGAACCCTGGGCAGGGGAACCCTACGAGCAGTACTTC. Translating it yields CASSEPWAGEPYEQYF. The chain has TRBV6-1 and TRBJ2-7, with D maybe TRBD1 (6 bases). The CDR3 runs to 16 residues. V dropped 2 bases and J dropped 2 bases, with 16 bases sitting between them. Germline CDR1 MNHNS, CDR2 SASEGT.

This clone has a count of ten or more. The J gene is TRBJ1-1, the V gene TRBV5-8, with 7 bases matching TRBD1. The trim removed 7 bases at V and 4 bases at J, leaving 10 bases unmatched. In germline, CDR1 is SGHTS, CDR2 YDEGEE. The length of the CDR3 is 14 residues. The CDR3 DNA is TGTGCCAGCGGCAAACAGGGGTGGGGCACTGAAGCTTTCTTT. Translating gives CASGKQGWGTEAFF.